One and the same sample provided the 20 T cell receptor beta chains below, sequenced in a study of T cells after posttransplantation cyclophosphamide. TCRdb keeps only in-frame clones here, not all; method: immunoSEQ multiplex PCR. Of around 16,000 clones listed, 94% are singletons. Cells defined as naive were viable CD3+CD4+ or CD3+CD8+ and CCR7+CD45RA+CD45RO-CD95-CD27+CD28+. Sequencing input: naive CD4+ T cells sorted from blood. The origin of the receptors is a woman in her fifties or sixties in good health and a related stem cell transplant donor.

The chain joins TRBV7-2 to TRBJ2-7, with a possible D match to TRBD1 (5 bases). The CDR3 has 12 amino acids. Deletions cut 4 bases from V and 4 bases from J, with 8 bases between. Per germline, CDR1 SGHTA and CDR2 FQGNSA. CDR3 sequence (DNA): TGTGCCAGCAGCTCTCAGGGTTACGAGCAGTACTTC. Its protein is CASSSQGYEQYF.

The table lists this clone with a few counts. The chain uses TRBV10-3 and TRBJ1-1; 11 bases line up with TRBD1. Germline assignment: CDR1 ENHRY and CDR2 SYGVKD. The J segment lost 1 base and the V segment lost 6 bases, leaving 4 bases of the junction unmatched. CDR3 length: 15 residues. The CDR3 spells CAIRPGQGGNTEAFF. CDR3 DNA sequence: TGTGCCATCAGACCGGGACAGGGGGGGAACACTGAAGCTTTCTTT.

CDR3 DNA: TGTGCCAGCAGCTTACGGGGGGCCGTTGGCTACACCTTC. Its translation is CASSLRGAVGYTF. The rearrangement uses TRBV7-2 and TRBJ1-2, with a possible D match to TRBD1 (6 bases). The V gene's germline CDR1 is SGHTA and CDR2 FQGNSA. The CDR3 totals 13 residues. The V end lost 2 bases, the J end lost 7 bases, and 11 bases lay between the germline ends.

The chain couples TRBV7-9 to TRBJ1-5; TRBD1 aligns across 10 bases. Germline assignment: CDR1 SEHNR and CDR2 FQNEAQ (reference sequence). Losses at the gene ends were 5 bases for V and 5 bases for J; bases not matched to a gene: 9. The CDR3 contains 16 residues. The CDR3 sequence: CASSPGTGARDQPQHF. The CDR3 nucleotides read TGTGCCAGCAGCCCAGGGACAGGGGCGCGCGATCAGCCCCAGCATTTT.

The V gene is TRBV5-1, the J gene TRBJ1-4; the D gene is possibly TRBD1 (5 bases). The CDR3 sequence is 13 residues long. CDR1 and CDR2 from the germline V gene are SGHRS and YFSETQ. Trimming shortened V by 5 bases and J by 14 bases, and 19 bases separated the two germline ends. Written as DNA, the CDR3 is TGCGCCAGCAGATTAGAACAGGACGCTTCCCTGTTTTTT. It encodes CASRLEQDASLFF.

This sequence joins TRBV7-6 and TRBJ2-7; TRBD1 aligns across 8 bases. The ends lost 1 base at V and 5 bases at J; junction bases unmatched: 4. The CDR3 sequence is 14 residues long. CDR1 is SGHVS, CDR2 FNYEAQ, per germline. Here the CDR3 reads CASSLGTGSNEQYF. DNA of the CDR3: TGTGCCAGCAGCTTAGGGACAGGGTCCAACGAGCAGTACTTC.

A single count supports this clone. This sequence joins TRBV7-8 and TRBJ1-5; D is ambiguous. This CDR3 is 13 amino acids long. Germline CDR1 SGHVS, CDR2 FQNEAQ. V dropped 5 bases and J dropped 6 bases, with 11 bases sitting between them. The chain's CDR3 is CASSPTLGQPQHF. DNA of the CDR3: TGTGCCAGCAGCCCCACCCTCGGTCAGCCCCAGCATTTT.

The chain links TRBV9 to TRBJ1-2; 7 positions match TRBD1. The CDR3 contains 16 residues. V lost 4 bases and J lost 5; bases outside the gene matches: 14. Germline CDR1 reads SGDLS; CDR2 reads YYNGEE. As DNA, the CDR3 is TGTGCCAGCAGCCCCCGACAGGGACAAGTAGGGTATGGCTACACCTTC. Its translation is CASSPRQGQVGYGYTF.

V and J are TRBV30 and TRBJ2-1; TRBD2 matches at 9 bases. Germline V CDR1 and CDR2: GTSNPN, SVGIG (reference sequence). V dropped 2 bases and J dropped 6; count of bases not matched to a gene: 8. The CDR3 covers 15 residues. In DNA, the CDR3 is TGTGCCTGGAGTCGGGCTAGCGGGAAGCTCAATGAGCAGTTCTTC. This gives the protein CAWSRASGKLNEQFF.

The CDR3, as DNA: TGTGCCAGCTCACCACTGACTAGTTTTGAGGGTGAGCAGTTCTTC. Translated: CASSPLTSFEGEQFF. The gene calls are TRBV18 and TRBJ2-1, with D maybe TRBD2 (6 bases). Germline V CDR1 and CDR2: KGHSH, LQKENI. There are 15 residues in the CDR3. V was pared by 1 base and J by 9 bases, with 16 bases between.

V is TRBV28 and J is TRBJ2-2; tentatively, D is TRBD1 (5 bases). Per germline, CDR1 MDHEN and CDR2 SYDVKM. Trimming stripped 4 bases from V and 4 bases from J, with 16 bases between. The CDR3 totals 16 residues. CDR3 sequence (DNA): TGTGCCAGCAGTTCGACTCAGGGTAGGGGCACCGGGGAGCTGTTTTTT. Translating it yields CASSSTQGRGTGELFF.

This chain joins TRBV28 and TRBJ2-7; D perhaps matches TRBD2 (5 bases). The germline V gene has CDR1 MDHEN and CDR2 SYDVKM. The CDR3 has 14 residues. Trimming removed 1 base at V and 2 bases at J, with 9 bases between. CDR3 residues: CASSLLAPPYEQYF. The CDR3 coding sequence is TGTGCCAGCAGTTTATTAGCGCCACCCTACGAGCAGTACTTC.

The chain couples TRBV19 to TRBJ2-1, with 8 bases lining up with TRBD1. The CDR3 is made up of 15 amino acids. Looked up from germline, CDR1 is LNHDA and CDR2 is SQIVND (reference sequence). V was pared by 7 bases and J by 4 bases, with 9 bases of the junction left unmatched. The chain's CDR3 is CASNLLGTGYNEQFF. The CDR3 DNA follows: TGTGCCAGTAATCTTCTCGGGACAGGATACAATGAGCAGTTCTTC.

A single count supports this clone. The rearrangement joins TRBV7-3 to TRBJ1-6; tentative D call: TRBD1 (5 bases). The CDR3 runs 13 residues. Germline V gene sequence: CDR1 SGHTA, CDR2 FQGTGA. V dropped 5 bases and J dropped 8 bases, with 10 bases sitting between them. CDR3 in DNA: TGTGCCAGCAGCGGGTCGGGGGATTCACCCCTCCACTTT. It codes for CASSGSGDSPLHF.

The table lists this clone with a count of one. The gene calls are TRBV10-3 and TRBJ2-6; 7 nucleotides align to TRBD1. V lost 4 bases and J lost 2; bases outside the gene matches: 8. Germline assignment: CDR1 ENHRY and CDR2 SYGVKD. The CDR3 runs to 17 residues. In nucleotides, the CDR3 is TGTGCCATCAGTGGAACCGGAGGACAGGCTGGGGCCAACGTCCTGACTTTC. Protein product: CAISGTGGQAGANVLTF.

The chain recombines TRBV11-2 with TRBJ2-2; 7 positions match TRBD1. The trim removed 2 bases at V and 10 bases at J, leaving 10 bases unmatched. The CDR3 is 15 amino acids. Germline V gene lookup returns CDR1 SGHAT and CDR2 FQNNGV. The CDR3 region is CASSLNPGQPPELFF. The CDR3 DNA reads TGTGCCAGCAGCTTAAACCCGGGACAGCCTCCGGAGCTGTTTTTT.

This rearrangement joins TRBV29-1 to TRBJ1-1, with D possibly TRBD1 on 5 matching bases. V gave up 5 bases and J gave up 4 bases, with 11 bases separating them. The CDR3 consists of 12 residues. Germline V gene sequence: CDR1 SQVTM, CDR2 ANQGSEA. This chain's CDR3 is CSVNPGPTEAFF. The CDR3 coding sequence is TGCAGCGTTAACCCAGGGCCCACTGAAGCTTTCTTT.

V and J are TRBV19 and TRBJ1-2, with 9 bases aligning to TRBD1. The J segment lost 6 bases and the V segment lost 5 bases, leaving 13 bases of the junction unmatched. Germline loops: CDR1 LNHDA, CDR2 SQIVND (reference sequence). The CDR3 contains 16 residues. CDR3 DNA: TGTGCCAGTAGTCTGGACAGGGGAGGGGATCTGAATGGCTACACCTTC. This translates into CASSLDRGGDLNGYTF.

This rearrangement joins TRBV27 to TRBJ1-5, with D possibly being TRBD1 (5 bases). With 6 bases removed from V and 3 bases from J, the gap between germline ends came to 18 bases. The germline CDR1 and CDR2 sequences are MNHEY and SMNVEV (reference sequence). The CDR3 has 16 amino acids. The CDR3 nucleotides read TGTGCCAGCAGGCAGGCTTCGGGACTGATCAATCAGCCCCAGCATTTT. It is translated as CASRQASGLINQPQHF.

This chain links TRBV30 with TRBJ1-5; D remains ambiguous. CDR1 is GTSNPN, CDR2 SVGIG, per germline (reference sequence). V lost 5 bases and J 2 bases, leaving 13 bases between the germline ends. The CDR3 totals 14 residues. The CDR3: CAWDRVWGNQPQHF. The CDR3 coding sequence is TGTGCCTGGGACCGGGTTTGGGGCAATCAGCCCCAGCATTTT.